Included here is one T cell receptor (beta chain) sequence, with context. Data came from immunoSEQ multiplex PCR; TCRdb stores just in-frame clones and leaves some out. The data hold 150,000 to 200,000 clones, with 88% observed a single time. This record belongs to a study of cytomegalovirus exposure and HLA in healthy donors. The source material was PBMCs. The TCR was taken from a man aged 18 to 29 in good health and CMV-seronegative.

CDR3 DNA sequence: TGTGCCAGCAGCTCGGGATACAGGGAAGCCAAAAACATTCAGTACTTC. The encoded protein is CASSSGYREAKNIQYF. J is TRBJ2-4 and V is TRBV7-6; TRBD1 is a possible D gene (6 bases). Germline assignment: CDR1 SGHVS and CDR2 FNYEAQ. The CDR3 is 16 amino acids. Trimming cost V 4 bases and J 0 bases, with 13 bases left between them.